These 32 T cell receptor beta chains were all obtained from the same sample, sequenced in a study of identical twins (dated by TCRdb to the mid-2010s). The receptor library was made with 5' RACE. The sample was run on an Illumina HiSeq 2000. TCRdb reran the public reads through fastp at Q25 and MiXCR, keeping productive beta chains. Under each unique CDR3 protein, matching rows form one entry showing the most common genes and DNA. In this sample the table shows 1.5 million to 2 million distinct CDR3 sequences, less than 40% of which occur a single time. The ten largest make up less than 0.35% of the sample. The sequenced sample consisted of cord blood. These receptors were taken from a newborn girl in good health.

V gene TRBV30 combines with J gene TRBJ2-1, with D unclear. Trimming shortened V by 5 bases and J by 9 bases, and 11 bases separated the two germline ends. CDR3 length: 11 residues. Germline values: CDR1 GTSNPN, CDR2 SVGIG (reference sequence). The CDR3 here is CAWGPASEQFF. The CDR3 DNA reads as TGTGCCTGGGGCCCCGCCTCTGAGCAGTTCTTC.

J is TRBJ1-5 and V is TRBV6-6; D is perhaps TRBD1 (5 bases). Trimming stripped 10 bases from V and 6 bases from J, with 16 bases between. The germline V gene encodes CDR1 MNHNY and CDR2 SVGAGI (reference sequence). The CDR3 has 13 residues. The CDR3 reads CATQNRGSQPQHF. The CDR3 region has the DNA TGTGCCACCCAAAATAGGGGAAGTCAGCCCCAGCATTTT.

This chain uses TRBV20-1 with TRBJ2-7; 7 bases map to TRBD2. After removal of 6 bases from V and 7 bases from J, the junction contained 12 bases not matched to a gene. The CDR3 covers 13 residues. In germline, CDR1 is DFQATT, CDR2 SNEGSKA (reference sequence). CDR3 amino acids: CSAHGLSGNEQYF. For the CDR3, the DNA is TGCAGTGCCCACGGACTAAGCGGGAATGAGCAGTACTTC.

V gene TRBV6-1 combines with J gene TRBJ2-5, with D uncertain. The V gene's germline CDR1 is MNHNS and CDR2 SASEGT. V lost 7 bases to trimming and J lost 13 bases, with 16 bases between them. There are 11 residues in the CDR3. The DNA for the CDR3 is TGTGCCAGCACCATACAGTTCGAGCGGTACTTC. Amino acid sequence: CASTIQFERYF.

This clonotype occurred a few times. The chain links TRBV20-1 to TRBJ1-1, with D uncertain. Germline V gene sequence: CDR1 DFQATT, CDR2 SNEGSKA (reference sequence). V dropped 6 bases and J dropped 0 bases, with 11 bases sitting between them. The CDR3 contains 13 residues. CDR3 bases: TGCAGTGCACGGGCGTTTATGAACACTGAAGCTTTCTTT. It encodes CSARAFMNTEAFF.

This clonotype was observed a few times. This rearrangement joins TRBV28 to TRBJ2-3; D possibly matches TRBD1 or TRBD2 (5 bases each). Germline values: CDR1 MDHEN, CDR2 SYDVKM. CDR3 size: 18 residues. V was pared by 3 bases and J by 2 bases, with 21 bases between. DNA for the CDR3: TGTGCCAGCAGTTTTGCTTCGGGGCTAGCTATTACCACAGATACGCAGTATTTT. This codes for CASSFASGLAITTDTQYF.

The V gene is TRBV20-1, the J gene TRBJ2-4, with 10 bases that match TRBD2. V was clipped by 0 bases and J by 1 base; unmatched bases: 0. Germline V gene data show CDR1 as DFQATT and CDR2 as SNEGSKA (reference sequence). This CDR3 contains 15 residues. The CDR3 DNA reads TGCAGTGCTAGAGATAGCGGGAGGGCCAAAAACATTCAGTACTTC. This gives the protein CSARDSGRAKNIQYF.

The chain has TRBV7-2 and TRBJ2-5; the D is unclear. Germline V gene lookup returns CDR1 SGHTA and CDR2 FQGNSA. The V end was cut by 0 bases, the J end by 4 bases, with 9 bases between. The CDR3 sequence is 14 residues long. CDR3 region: CASSLAGWGETQYF. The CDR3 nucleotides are TGTGCCAGCAGCTTAGCAGGGTGGGGAGAGACCCAGTACTTC.

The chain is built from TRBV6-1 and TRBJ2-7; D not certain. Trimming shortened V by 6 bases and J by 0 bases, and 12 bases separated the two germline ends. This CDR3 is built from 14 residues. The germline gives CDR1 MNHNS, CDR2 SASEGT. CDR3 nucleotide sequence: TGTGCCAGCAGGAGAGCAGCTCCCTCCTACGAGCAGTACTTC. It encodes CASRRAAPSYEQYF.

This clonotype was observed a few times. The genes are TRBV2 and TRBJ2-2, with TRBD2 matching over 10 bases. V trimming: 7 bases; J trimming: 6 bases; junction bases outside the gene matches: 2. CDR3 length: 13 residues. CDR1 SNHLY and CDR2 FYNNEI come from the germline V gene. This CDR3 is CASTGTSAGELFF. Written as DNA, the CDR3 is TGTGCCAGCACCGGGACTAGCGCCGGGGAGCTGTTTTTT.

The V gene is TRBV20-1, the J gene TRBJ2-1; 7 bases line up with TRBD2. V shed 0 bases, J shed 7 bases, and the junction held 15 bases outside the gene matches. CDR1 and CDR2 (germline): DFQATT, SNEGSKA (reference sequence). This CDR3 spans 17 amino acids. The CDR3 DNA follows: TGCAGTGCTAGAGATCTGAGGCGGGAGAAGGGAGGGAATGAGCAGTTCTTC. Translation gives CSARDLRREKGGNEQFF.

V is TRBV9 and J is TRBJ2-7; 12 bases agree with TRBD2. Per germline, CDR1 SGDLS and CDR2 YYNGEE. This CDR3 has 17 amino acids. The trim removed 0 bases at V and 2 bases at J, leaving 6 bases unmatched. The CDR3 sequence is CASSVGLAGARPYEQYF. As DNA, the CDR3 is TGTGCCAGCAGCGTAGGACTAGCGGGAGCCCGCCCCTACGAGCAGTACTTC.

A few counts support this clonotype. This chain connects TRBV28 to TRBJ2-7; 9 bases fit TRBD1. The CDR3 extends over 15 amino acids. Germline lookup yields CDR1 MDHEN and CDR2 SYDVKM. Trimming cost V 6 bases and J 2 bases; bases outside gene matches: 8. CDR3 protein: CASSLPRTGAYEQYF. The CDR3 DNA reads TGTGCCAGCAGCCTCCCTCGGACAGGGGCCTACGAGCAGTACTTC.

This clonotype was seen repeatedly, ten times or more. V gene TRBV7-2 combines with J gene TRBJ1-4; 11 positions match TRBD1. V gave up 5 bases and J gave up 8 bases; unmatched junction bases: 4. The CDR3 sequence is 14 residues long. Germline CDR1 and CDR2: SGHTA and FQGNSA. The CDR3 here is CASSTGTGGEKLFF. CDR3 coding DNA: TGTGCCAGCAGCACCGGGACAGGGGGGGAAAAACTGTTTTTT.

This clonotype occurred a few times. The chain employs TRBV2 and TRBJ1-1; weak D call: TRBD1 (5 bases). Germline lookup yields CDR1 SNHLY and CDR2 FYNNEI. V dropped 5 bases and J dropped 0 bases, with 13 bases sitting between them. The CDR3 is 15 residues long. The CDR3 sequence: CASSPAGTVNTEAFF. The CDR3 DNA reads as TGTGCCAGCAGTCCCGCCGGGACGGTGAACACTGAAGCTTTCTTT. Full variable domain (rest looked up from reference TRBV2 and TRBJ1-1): EPEVTQTPSHQVTQMGQEVILRCVPISNHLYFYWYRQILGQKVEFLVSFYNNEISEKSEIFDDQFSVERPDGSNFTLKIRSTKLEDSAMYFCASSPAGTVNTEAFFGQGTRLTVV.

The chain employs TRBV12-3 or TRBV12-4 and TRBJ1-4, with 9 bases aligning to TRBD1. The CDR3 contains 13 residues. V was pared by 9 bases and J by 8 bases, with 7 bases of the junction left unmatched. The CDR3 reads CASKTGGEEKLFF. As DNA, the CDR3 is TGTGCCAGTAAGACAGGGGGGGAGGAAAAACTGTTTTTT.

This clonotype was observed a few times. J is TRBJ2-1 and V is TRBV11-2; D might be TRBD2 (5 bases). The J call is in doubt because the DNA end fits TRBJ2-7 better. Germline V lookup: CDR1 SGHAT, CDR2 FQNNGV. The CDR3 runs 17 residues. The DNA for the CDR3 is TGTGCCAGCAGCTTAGCGAGGCAGCGGTTATCCTACAATGAGCAGTACTTC. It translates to CASSLARQRLSYNEQYF.

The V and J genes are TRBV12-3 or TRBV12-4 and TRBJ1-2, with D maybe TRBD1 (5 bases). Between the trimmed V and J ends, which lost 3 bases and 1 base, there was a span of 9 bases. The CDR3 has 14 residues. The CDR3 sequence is CASSFSQGNYGYTF. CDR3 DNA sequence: TGTGCCAGCAGTTTCAGCCAGGGTAACTATGGCTACACCTTC.

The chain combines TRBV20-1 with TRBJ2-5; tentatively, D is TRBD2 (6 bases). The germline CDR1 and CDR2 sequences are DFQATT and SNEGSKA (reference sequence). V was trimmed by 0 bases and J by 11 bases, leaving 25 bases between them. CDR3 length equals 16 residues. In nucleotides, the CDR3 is TGCAGTGCTAGAGATAGCAGCGGGCAACCCTACAATGAGCAGTACTTC. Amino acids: CSARDSSGQPYNEQYF.

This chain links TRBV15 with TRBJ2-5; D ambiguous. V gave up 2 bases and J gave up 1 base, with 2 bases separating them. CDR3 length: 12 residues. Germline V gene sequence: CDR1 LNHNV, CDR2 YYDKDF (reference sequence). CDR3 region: CATSRPQETQYF. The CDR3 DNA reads TGTGCCACCAGCAGACCCCAAGAGACCCAGTACTTC. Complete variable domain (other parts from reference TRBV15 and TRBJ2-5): DAMVIQNPRYQVTQFGKPVTLSCSQTLNHNVMYWYQQKSSQAPKLLFHYYDKDFNNEADTPDNFQSRRPNTSFCFLDIRSPGLGDTAMYLCATSRPQETQYFGPGTRLLVL.

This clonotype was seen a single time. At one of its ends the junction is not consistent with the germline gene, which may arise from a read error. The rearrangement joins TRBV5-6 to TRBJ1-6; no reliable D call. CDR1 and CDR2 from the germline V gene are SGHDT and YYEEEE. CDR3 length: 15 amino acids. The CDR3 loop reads CASSSYGKNNSPLHF. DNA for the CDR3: TGCGCCAGCAGCTCGTACGGGAAAAATAATTCACCCCTCCACTTT.

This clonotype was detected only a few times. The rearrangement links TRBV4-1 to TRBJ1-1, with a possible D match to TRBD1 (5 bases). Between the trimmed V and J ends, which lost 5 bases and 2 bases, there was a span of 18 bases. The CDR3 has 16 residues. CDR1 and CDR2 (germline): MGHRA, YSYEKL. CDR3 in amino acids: CASSTPRGTDNTEAFF. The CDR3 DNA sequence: TGCGCCAGCAGCACCCCCCGAGGGACCGATAACACTGAAGCTTTCTTT.

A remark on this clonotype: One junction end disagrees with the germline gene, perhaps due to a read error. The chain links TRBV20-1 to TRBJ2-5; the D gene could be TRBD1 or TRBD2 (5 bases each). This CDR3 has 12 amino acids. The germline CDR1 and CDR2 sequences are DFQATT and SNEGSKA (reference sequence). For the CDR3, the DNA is TGCAGTGCTAGCGGGACCGCAACCACCCCGTACTTC. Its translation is CSASGTATTPYF.

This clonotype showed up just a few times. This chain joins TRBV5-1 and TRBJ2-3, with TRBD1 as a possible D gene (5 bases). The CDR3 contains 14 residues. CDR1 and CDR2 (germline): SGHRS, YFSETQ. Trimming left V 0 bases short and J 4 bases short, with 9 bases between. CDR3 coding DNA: TGCGCCAGCAGCTTGGGACAGATGGCAGATACGCAGTATTTT. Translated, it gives CASSLGQMADTQYF.

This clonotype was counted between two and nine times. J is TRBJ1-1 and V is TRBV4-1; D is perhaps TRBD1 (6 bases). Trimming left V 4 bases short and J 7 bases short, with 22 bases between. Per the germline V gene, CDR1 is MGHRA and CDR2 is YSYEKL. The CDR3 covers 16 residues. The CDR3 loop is CASSLDFYNQGHEAFF. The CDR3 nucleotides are TGCGCCAGCAGCCTTGATTTTTATAACCAGGGACATGAAGCTTTCTTT.

CDR3 in amino acids: CASSFQIAGYEQYF. The CDR3 nucleotides are TGTGCCAGCAGTTTTCAGATAGCGGGCTACGAGCAGTACTTC. The V call is TRBV28, the J call TRBJ2-7, with TRBD2 matching over 7 bases. Trimming removed 3 bases from V and 3 bases from J; junction bases left unmatched: 5. CDR1 and CDR2 (germline): MDHEN, SYDVKM. This CDR3 is 14 amino acids long.

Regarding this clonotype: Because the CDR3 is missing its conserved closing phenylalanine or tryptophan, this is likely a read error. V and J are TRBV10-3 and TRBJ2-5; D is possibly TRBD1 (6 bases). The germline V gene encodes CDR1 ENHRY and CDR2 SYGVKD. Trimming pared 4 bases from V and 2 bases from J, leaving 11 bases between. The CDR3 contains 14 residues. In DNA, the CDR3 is TGTGCCATCAGTGTAGGGGGACCGCAAGAGACCCAGTACTCC. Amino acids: CAISVGGPQETQYS.

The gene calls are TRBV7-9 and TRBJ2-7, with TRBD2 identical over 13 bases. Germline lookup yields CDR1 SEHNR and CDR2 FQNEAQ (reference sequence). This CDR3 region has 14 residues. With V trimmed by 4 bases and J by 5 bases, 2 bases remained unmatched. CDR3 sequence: CASSSTSGRDEQYF. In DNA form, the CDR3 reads TGTGCCAGCAGCTCTACTAGCGGGAGGGACGAGCAGTACTTC.

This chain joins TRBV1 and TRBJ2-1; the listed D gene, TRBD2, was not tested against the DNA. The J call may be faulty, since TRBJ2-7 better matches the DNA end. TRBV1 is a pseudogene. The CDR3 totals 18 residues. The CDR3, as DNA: TGCACCAGCAGCCAAGATCTGAACAGCGGGAGGGATAACAATGAGCAGTACTTC. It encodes CTSSQDLNSGRDNNEQYF.

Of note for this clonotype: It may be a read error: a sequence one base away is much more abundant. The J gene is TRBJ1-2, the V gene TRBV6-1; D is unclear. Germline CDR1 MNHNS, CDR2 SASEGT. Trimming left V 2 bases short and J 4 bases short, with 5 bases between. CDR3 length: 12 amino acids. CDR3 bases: TGTGCCAGCAGTGAATGGACCTATGGCTACACCTTC. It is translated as CASSEWTYGYTF.

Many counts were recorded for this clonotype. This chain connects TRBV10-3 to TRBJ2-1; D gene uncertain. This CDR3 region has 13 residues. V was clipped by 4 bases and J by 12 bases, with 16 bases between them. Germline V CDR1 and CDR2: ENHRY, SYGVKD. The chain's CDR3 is CAISAVGRTRQFF. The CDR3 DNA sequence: TGTGCCATCAGTGCTGTTGGCCGAACGCGGCAGTTCTTC.

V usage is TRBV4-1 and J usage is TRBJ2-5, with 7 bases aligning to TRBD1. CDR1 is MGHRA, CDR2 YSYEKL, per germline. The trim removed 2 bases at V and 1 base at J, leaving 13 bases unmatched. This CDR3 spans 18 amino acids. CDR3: CASSQLPGTVLSQETQYF. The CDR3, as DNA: TGCGCCAGCAGCCAATTGCCTGGGACAGTGCTTTCCCAAGAGACCCAGTACTTC.